This TCR beta chain came from a study of blood T cell repertoires in COVID-19. Study-level information: Acute and convalescent COVID-19 specimens originated in the United States, Italy and Spain.

CDR3 length: 15 residues. V trimming: 2 bases; J trimming: 5 bases; junction bases outside the gene matches: 6. Germline V gene data show CDR1 as LGHDT and CDR2 as YNNKEL (reference sequence). TCRdb's copy holds only in-frame clones and misses some; the assay was immunoSEQ multiplex PCR. This sample yields approximately 88,000 clones, of which 80% are seen a single time; 15% to 20% belongs to the top ten. The sequenced sample consisted of peripheral blood. This chain links TRBV3-1 (or the pseudogene TRBV3-2) with TRBJ2-5, with 9 bases that match TRBD2. The clonotype was recovered from an elderly woman with acute or convalescent COVID-19. As DNA, the CDR3 is TGTGCCAGCAGCCAAAAGCGGGGGGCGTCGGAGACCCAGTACTTC. As protein: CASSQKRGASETQYF.